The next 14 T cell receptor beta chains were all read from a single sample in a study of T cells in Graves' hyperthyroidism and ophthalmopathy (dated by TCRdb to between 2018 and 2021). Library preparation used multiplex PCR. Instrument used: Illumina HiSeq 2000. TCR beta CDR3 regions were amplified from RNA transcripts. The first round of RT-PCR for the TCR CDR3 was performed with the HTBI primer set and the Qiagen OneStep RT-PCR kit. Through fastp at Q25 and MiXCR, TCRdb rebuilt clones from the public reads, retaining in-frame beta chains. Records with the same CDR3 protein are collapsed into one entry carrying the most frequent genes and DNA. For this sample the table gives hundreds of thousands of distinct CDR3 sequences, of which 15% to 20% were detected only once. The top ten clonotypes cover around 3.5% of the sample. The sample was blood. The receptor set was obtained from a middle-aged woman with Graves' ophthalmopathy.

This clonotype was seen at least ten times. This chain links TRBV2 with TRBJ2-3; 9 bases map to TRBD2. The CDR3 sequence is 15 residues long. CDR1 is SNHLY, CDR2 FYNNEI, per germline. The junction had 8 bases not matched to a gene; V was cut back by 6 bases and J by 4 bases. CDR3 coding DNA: TGTGCCAGCAGGCCCGGGACTAGCTTCCCAGATACGCAGTATTTT. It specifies CASRPGTSFPDTQYF.

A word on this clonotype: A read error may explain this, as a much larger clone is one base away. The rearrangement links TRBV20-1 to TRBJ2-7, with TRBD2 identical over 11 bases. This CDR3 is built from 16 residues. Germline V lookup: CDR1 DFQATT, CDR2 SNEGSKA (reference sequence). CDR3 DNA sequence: TGCAGTGCTAGAGATTACACTAGCGGGAGCTCCTACGGGCAGTACTTC. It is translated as CSARDYTSGSSYGQYF.

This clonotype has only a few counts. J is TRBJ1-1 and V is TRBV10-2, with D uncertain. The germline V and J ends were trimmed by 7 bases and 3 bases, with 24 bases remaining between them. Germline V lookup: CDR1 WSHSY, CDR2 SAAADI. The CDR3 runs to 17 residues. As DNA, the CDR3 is TGCGCCAGCATTTTAGCCACCCGGAGATGGACGGACACTGAAGCTTTCTTT. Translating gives CASILATRRWTDTEAFF.

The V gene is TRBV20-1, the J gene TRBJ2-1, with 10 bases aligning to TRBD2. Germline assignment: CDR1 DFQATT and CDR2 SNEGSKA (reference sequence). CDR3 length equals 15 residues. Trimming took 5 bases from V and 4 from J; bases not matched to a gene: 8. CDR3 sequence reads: CSAGPTSGVYNEQFF. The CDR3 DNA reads TGCAGTGCTGGCCCCACTAGCGGGGTATACAATGAGCAGTTCTTC.

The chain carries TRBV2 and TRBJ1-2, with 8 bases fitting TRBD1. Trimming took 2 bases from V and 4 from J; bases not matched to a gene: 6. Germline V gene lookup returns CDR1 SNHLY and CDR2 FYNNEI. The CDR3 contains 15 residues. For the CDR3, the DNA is TGTGCCAGCAGTGAAATGTGGACAGGGAGCTATGGCTACACCTTC. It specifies CASSEMWTGSYGYTF.

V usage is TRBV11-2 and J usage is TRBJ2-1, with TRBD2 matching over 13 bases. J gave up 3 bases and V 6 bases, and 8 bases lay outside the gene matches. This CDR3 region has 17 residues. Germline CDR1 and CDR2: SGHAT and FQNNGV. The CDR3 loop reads CASRWTSGGSHYNEQFF. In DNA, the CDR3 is TGTGCCAGCAGGTGGACTAGCGGGGGTTCCCACTACAATGAGCAGTTCTTC.

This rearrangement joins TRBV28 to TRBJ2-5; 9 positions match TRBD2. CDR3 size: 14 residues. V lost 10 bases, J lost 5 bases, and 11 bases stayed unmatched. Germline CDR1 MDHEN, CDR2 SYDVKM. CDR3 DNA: TGTGCCACCTCGATAGCGGGAGTATCCGAGACCCAGTACTTC. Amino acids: CATSIAGVSETQYF.

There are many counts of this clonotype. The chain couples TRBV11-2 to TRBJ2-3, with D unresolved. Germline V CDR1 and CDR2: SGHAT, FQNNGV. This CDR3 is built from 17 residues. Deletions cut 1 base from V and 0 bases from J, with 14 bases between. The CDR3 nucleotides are TGTGCCAGCAGCTTAGTGGCTGCGGAACTTAGCACAGATACGCAGTATTTT. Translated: CASSLVAAELSTDTQYF.

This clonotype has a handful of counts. The CDR3 region has the DNA TGTGCCAGCAGTACCGCAGGGAACACCGGGGAGCTGTTTTTT. Translation gives CASSTAGNTGELFF. V usage is TRBV28 and J usage is TRBJ2-2, with no clear D. The CDR3 runs to 14 residues. With 5 bases removed from V and 1 base from J, the gap between germline ends came to 8 bases. The germline gives CDR1 MDHEN, CDR2 SYDVKM.

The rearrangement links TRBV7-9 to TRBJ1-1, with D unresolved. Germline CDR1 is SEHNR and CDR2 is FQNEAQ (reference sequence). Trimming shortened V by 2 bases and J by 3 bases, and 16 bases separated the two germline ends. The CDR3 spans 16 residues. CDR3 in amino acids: CASSLKLAELDTEAFF. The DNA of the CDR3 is TGTGCCAGCAGCTTAAAGTTGGCAGAATTGGACACTGAAGCTTTCTTT.

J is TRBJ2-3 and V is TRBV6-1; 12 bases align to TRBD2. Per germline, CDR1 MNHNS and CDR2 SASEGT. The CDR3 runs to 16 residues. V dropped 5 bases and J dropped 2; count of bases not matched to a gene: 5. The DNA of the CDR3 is TGTGCCAGCAGTTCTGGACTAGCGGGAAACACAGATACGCAGTATTTT. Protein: CASSSGLAGNTDTQYF.

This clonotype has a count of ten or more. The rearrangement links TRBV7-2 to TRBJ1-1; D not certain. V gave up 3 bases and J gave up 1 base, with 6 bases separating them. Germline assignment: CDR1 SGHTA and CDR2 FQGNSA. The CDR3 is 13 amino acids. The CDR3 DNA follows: TGTGCCAGCAGCTTTTTTTCGAACACTGAAGCTTTCTTT. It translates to CASSFFSNTEAFF.

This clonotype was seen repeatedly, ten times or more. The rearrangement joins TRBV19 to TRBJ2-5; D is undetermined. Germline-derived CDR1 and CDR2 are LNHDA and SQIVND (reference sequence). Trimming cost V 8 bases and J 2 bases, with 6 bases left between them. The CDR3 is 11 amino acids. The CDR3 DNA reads TGTGCCAGTGGGCAACAAGAGACCCAGTACTTC. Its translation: CASGQQETQYF.

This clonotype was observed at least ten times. Written as DNA, the CDR3 is TGTGCCAGCAGTTCGCTGGCGGGAGCGTCGGATACGCAGTATTTT. Protein sequence: CASSSLAGASDTQYF. The rearrangement uses TRBV28 and TRBJ2-3, with TRBD2 matching 7 bases. This CDR3 is 15 amino acids long. CDR1 is MDHEN and CDR2 is SYDVKM in the germline V gene. The junction had 10 bases not matched to a gene; V was cut back by 4 bases and J by 6 bases.